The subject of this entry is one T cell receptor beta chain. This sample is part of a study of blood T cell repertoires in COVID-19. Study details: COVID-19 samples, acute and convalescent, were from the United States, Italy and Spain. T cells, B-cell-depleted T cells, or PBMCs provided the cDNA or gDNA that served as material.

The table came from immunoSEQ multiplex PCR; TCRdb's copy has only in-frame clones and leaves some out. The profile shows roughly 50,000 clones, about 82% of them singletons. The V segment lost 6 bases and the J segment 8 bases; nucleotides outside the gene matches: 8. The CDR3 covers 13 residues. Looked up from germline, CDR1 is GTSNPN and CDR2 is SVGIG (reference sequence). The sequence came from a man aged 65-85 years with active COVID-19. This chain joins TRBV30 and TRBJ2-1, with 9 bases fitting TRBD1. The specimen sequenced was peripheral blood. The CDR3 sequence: CACMDRGRYEQFF. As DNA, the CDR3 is TGTGCCTGTATGGACAGGGGCCGCTATGAGCAGTTCTTC. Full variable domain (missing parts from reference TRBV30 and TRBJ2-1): SQTIHQWPATLVQPVGSPLSLECTVEGTSNPNLYWYRQAAGRGLQLLFYSVGIGQISSEVPQNLSASRPQDRQFILSSKKLLLSDSGFYLCACMDRGRYEQFFGPGTRLTVL.